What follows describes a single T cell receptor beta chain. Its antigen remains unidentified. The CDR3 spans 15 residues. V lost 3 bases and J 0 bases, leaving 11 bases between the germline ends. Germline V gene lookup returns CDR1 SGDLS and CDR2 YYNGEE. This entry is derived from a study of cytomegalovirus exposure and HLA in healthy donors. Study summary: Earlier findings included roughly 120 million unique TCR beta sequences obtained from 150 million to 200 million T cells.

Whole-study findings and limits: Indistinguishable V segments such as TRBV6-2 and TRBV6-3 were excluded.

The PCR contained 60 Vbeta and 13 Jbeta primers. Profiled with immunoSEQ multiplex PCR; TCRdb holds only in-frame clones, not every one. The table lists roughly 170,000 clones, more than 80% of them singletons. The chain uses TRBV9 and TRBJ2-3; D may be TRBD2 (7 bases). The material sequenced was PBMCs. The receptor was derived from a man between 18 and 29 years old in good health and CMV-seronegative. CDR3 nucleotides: TGTGCCAGCAGCGCGAGGGGGGGGAGCACAGATACGCAGTATTTT. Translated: CASSARGGSTDTQYF.